Sequencing of this T cell receptor beta chain was carried out in a study of OX40 agonist ivuxolimab in advanced cancers. About the research overall: Males comprised 82.7% of the group, whose mean age was approximately 60 years (range about 20 to 90). Eligibility admitted prior anti-PD-1, anti-PD-L1 or anti-CTLA-4 therapy; roughly 40% had some. Study-wide results and caveats: Fewer expanded clones were found on average in CD4+ than in CD8+ T cells. It was not determined which antigens were specifically recognized by the peripheral T cells that had undergone clonal expansion.

Produced via immunoSEQ multiplex PCR; TCRdb's table is partial and in-frame only. Altogether approximately 77,000 clones are present, 85% to 95% being singletons, with the ten largest covering 4.8%. Deletions cut 0 bases from V and 7 bases from J, with 16 bases between. Germline V CDR1 and CDR2: MNHEY, SVGAGI. This CDR3 comprises 15 residues. As to this clone: Its target is not known.

This receptor was taken from an adult with an advanced solid tumor such as melanoma, head and neck, liver or kidney cancer. This chain links TRBV6-5 with TRBJ2-7, with D possibly TRBD2 on 6 matching bases. The source material was CD4+ or CD8+ T cells sorted from blood, sampled in a trial of the OX40 agonist ivuxolimab. Written as DNA, the CDR3 is TGTGCCAGCAGTTACTCCGTCGGACGGGGGAGGGAGCAGTACTTC. It is translated as CASSYSVGRGREQYF.